Listed below are T cell receptor beta chains from one sample, sequenced in a study of blood T cell repertoires in COVID-19. Measured with immunoSEQ multiplex PCR; TCRdb has only the in-frame clones, and not every one. The sample contains fewer than 350,000 clones, around 87% of which appear only once. The sequencing input was peripheral blood. The receptor source for this set is a woman aged 50 to 65 who had recovered from COVID-19. Both conserved end residues are trimmed from each CDR3. D genes are given only for firm matches. Rows may omit the clone size; those that give it use once, few, many or a size class.

v_call d_call clone_size cdr3_aa
TRBV28 TRBD1 . ATQQGAKNIQY
TRBV28 . . ASSGGHSFRYNEQF
TRBV7-3 . . ASSFGANTEAF
TRBV29-1 . . SVEVSGANTEAF
TRBV5-4 TRBD2 . ASSFGGGYQETQY
TRBV5-4 TRBD2 . ASTGRLAGVSDTQY
TRBV3-1/TRBV3-2 TRBD1 . ASSQQGTGNTIY
TRBV7-2 TRBD1 . ASGSSTGGVTYEQY
TRBV30 . . AWNAGGTGELF
TRBV3-1/TRBV3-2 TRBD1 . ASSLDRAATNEKLF
TRBV4-3 TRBD1 once ASSHTGQGTYEQY
TRBV11-2 . . ASSSDLGDPGHLNEQF
TRBV28 . once ASRDSSEQY
TRBV3-1/TRBV3-2 . once ASSRFRGESYEQY
TRBV14 . . ASRRDISTDTQY
TRBV19 . . ASSIVTGDQPQH
TRBV11-1 TRBD1 once ASSLNRGWTEAF
TRBV7-2 TRBD1 . ASSTRQGDQPQH
TRBV10-2 TRBD2 . ASSRLSGAYNEQF
TRBV15 . . ATSRYRVSQETQY
TRBV7-3 . . ASSLGTGTGASGRADTQY
TRBV6-4 TRBD1 . ASDRGHQDTFGYT
TRBV6-2/TRBV6-3 . . ASSDSTGNTEAF
TRBV4-3 . once ASSQERNYGYT
TRBV2 . . ASSGESPNTGELF
TRBV4-2 . . ASSQESASTDTQY
TRBV30 . . AWSLQGGYGYT
TRBV25-1 . . ASSEFKGGASGELF
TRBV29-1 TRBD1 . SVEDLQGTGGTEAF
TRBV11-2 . . ASSELAYEQY
TRBV6-2/TRBV6-3 TRBD2 . ASSFLRGGRNEQF